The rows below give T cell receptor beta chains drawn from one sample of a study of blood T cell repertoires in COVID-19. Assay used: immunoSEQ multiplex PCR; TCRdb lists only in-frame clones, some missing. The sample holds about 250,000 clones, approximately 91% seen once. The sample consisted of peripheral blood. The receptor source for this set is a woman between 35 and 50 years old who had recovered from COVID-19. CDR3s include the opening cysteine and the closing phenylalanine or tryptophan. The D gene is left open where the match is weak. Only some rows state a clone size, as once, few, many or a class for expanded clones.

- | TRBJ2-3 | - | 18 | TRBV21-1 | TGTGCCAGCAGCAAAGCGTTAACAAGTGGGGCGCACACAGATACGCAGTATTTT | CASSKALTSGAHTDTQYF
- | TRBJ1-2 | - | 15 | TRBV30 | TGTGCCTGGAGTGTACCCAGGGGCAGGGGCTATGGCTACACCTTC | CAWSVPRGRGYGYTF
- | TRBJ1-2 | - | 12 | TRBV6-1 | TGTGCCAGCAGCTCGGGTAACTATGGCTACACCTTC | CASSSGNYGYTF
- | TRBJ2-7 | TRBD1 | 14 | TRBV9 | TGTGCCAGCAGCCCTAGGGGACAGGCCTACGAGCAGTACTTC | CASSPRGQAYEQYF
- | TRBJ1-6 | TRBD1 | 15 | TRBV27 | TGTGCCAGCAGTTTGGGACAGGGAACAAATTCACCCCTCCACTTT | CASSLGQGTNSPLHF
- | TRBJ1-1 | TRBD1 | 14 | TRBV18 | TGTGCCAGCTCACCCGACAGGGCGAACACTGAAGCTTTCTTT | CASSPDRANTEAFF
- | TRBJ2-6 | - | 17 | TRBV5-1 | TGCGCCAGCAGCTTAGGACTCACAACCTCTGGGGCCAACGTCCTGACTTTC | CASSLGLTTSGANVLTF
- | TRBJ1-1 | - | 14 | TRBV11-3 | TGTGCCAGCAGCTTGGACGGGGGTGGCCCTGAAGCTTTCTTT | CASSLDGGGPEAFF
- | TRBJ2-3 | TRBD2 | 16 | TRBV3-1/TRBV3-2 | TGTGCCAGCAGCCAAGTAATAGCGGGAGAGAAAGATACGCAGTATTTT | CASSQVIAGEKDTQYF
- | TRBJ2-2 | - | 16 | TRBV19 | TGTGCCAGTAGTAGGGCAGGCGATTTTTACACCGGGGAGCTGTTTTTT | CASSRAGDFYTGELFF
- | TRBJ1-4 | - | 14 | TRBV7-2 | TGTGCCAGCAGCTTAGTCACCCCGGATGAAAAACTGTTTTTT | CASSLVTPDEKLFF
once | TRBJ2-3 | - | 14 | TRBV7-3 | TGTGCCAGCAGCTTAGGTTTTACGGGAGATACGCAGTATTTT | CASSLGFTGDTQYF
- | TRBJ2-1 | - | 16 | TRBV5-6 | TGTGCCAGCAGCTTGGCTACAGGGAGCTCCTACAATGAGCAGTTCTTC | CASSLATGSSYNEQFF
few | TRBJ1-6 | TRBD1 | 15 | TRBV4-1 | TGCGCCAGCAGCCAAATCGACAGGGATAATTCACCCCTCCACTTT | CASSQIDRDNSPLHF
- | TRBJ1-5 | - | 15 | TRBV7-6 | TGTGCCAGCAGCTCCCGGGACTTCGGGAGTCAGCCCCAGCATTTT | CASSSRDFGSQPQHF
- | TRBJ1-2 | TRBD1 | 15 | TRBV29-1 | TGCAGCGTTGAATCCCCGACAGGGGCTAGGAATGGCTACACCTTC | CSVESPTGARNGYTF
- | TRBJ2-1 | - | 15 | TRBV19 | TGTGCCAGTAGTACAGTCCTCAGCTCCTACAATGAGCAGTTCTTC | CASSTVLSSYNEQFF
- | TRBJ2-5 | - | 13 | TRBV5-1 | TGCGCCAGCAGCTTGACCGAGTCGGGGGCCCAGTACTTC | CASSLTESGAQYF
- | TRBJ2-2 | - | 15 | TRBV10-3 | TGTGCCATCAGTGCCGGGACACAGAACACCGGGGAGCTGTTTTTT | CAISAGTQNTGELFF
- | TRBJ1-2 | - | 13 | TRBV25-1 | TGTGCCAGCAGTTCGACAGGTAGCTATGGCTACACCTTC | CASSSTGSYGYTF
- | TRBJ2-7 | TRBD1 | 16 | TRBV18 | TGTGCCAGCTCACCTATAGGGACAGGGGGCTTATACGAGCAGTACTTC | CASSPIGTGGLYEQYF
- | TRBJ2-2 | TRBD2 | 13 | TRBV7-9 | TGTGCCAGCAATATACTAGCGTTCGGGGAGCTGTTTTTT | CASNILAFGELFF
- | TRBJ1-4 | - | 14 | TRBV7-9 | TGTGCCAGCAGCCCCCGAGGCCAGTCGCCGGAACTGTTTTTT | CASSPRGQSPELFF
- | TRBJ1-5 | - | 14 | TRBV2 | TGTGCCAGCACTATCCAGGGGAGTAATCAGCCCCAGCATTTT | CASTIQGSNQPQHF
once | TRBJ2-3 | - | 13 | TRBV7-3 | TGTGCCAGCAGCTCCTCGGGGGTAGATACGCAGTATTTT | CASSSSGVDTQYF
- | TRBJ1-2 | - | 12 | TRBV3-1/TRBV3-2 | TGTGCCAGCAGCCAACTAGGGAGAGGCTACACCTTC | CASSQLGRGYTF
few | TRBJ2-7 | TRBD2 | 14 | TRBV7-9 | TGTGCCAGCAGCCCCCTTAGCGGGATCAGCGAGCAGTACTTC | CASSPLSGISEQYF
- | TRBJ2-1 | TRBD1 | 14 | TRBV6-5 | TGTGCCAGCAGTTCCTCCGGGACAGCAAATGAGCAGTTCTTC | CASSSSGTANEQFF
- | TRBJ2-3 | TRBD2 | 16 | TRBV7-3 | TGTGCCAGCAGCTTAGGACTAGCGGGGAGCACAGATACGCAGTATTTT | CASSLGLAGSTDTQYF
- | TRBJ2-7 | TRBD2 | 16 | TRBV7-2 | TGTGCCAGCAGCTTAGGGAGACTAGCGGGGTCCTACGAGCAGTACTTC | CASSLGRLAGSYEQYF
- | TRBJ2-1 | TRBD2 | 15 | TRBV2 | TGTGCCAGCAGTGAATGGGGACTAGCCAACAAAGACCAGTTCTTC | CASSEWGLANKDQFF
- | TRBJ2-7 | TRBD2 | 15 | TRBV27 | TGTGCCAGCAGTTTAAACGGGAGGGCCCTCAACGAGCAGTACTTC | CASSLNGRALNEQYF
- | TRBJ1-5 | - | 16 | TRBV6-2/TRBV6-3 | TGTGCCAGCAGTTACCCGCCCTTTCGGGGCAATCAGCCCCAGCATTTT | CASSYPPFRGNQPQHF
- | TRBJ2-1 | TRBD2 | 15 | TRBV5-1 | TGCGCCAGCAGCTTGACTAGCGACCTCTACAATGAGCAGTTCTTC | CASSLTSDLYNEQFF
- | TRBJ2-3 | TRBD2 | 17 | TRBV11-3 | TGTGCCAGCAGCAATCGGGCGGGACTAGTGTCCGCAGATACGCAGTATTTT | CASSNRAGLVSADTQYF
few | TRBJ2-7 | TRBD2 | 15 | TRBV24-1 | TGTGCCACCAGTGACCCGCGTACGGGGGGCTACGAGCAGTACTTC | CATSDPRTGGYEQYF
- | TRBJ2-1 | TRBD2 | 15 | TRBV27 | TGTGCCAGCACCTTAGCGGGGAGCTCCTACAATGAGCAGTTCTTC | CASTLAGSSYNEQFF
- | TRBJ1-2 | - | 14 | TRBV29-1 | TGCAGCTCCCTAGGATCGGGAGCTAACTATGGCTACACCTTC | CSSLGSGANYGYTF
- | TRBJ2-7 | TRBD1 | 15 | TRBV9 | TGTGCCAGCAGCGTAGGGGACAGCGCCAGCTACGAGCAGTACTTC | CASSVGDSASYEQYF
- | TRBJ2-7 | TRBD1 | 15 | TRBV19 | TGTGCCAGTAGTATCCGGACAGGTTTCGTCTACGAGCAGTACTTC | CASSIRTGFVYEQYF
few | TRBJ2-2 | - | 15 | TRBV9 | TGTGCCAGCAGCGTAGCCTACCGGAACACCGGGGAGCTGTTTTTT | CASSVAYRNTGELFF
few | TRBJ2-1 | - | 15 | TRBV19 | TGTGCCAGTAGCGCTCCTGGACGGACTTACAATGAGCAGTTCTTC | CASSAPGRTYNEQFF
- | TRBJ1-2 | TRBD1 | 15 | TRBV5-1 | TGCGCCAGCAGCTTGGGTATTGGACAGGGATGGGACTACACCTTC | CASSLGIGQGWDYTF
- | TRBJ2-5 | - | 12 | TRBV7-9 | TGTGCCAGCAGGCAGGGCCAAGAGACCCAGTACTTC | CASRQGQETQYF
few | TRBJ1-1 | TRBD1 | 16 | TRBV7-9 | TGTGCCAGCAGCTTATCTAGGGAGCGGACAGGGATTGAAGCTTTCTTT | CASSLSRERTGIEAFF
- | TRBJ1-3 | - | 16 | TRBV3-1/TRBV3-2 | TGTGCCAGCAGCCAAAGGGGCTCGTCCTCTGGAAACACCATATATTTT | CASSQRGSSSGNTIYF
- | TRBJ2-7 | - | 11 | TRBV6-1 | TGTGCCAGCAGTGACCGCTACGAGCAGTACTTC | CASSDRYEQYF
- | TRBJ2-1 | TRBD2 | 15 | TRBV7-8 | TGTGCCAGCAGCCGCGCGAGACTAGCTGACAATGAGCAGTTCTTC | CASSRARLADNEQFF
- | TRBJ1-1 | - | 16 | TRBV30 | TGTGCCTGGAGCGGTTTAGGGAGTTTAATGAACACTGAAGCTTTCTTT | CAWSGLGSLMNTEAFF
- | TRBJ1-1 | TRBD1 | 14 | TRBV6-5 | TGTGCCAGCAGTCCAGACAGGGGGAACACTGAAGCTTTCTTT | CASSPDRGNTEAFF
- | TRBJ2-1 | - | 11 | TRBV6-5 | TGTGCCAGCAGTTACGCGCTTGAGCAGTTCTTC | CASSYALEQFF
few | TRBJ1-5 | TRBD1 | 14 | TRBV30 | TGTGCCTGGGGGACAGGATACATGGATCAGCCCCAGCATTTT | CAWGTGYMDQPQHF
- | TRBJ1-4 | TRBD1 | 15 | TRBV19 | TGTGCCAGTAGTGCAGGGACAGCAACTAATGAAAAACTGTTTTTT | CASSAGTATNEKLFF
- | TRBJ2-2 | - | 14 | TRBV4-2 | TGTGCCAGCAGCCAAGCAGGGGCGGCCGGGGAGCTGTTTTTT | CASSQAGAAGELFF
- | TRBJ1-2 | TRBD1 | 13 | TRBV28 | TGTGCCAGCAGGCTACAGGGGGCGCTCGGCTACACCTTC | CASRLQGALGYTF